The entry that follows covers one T cell receptor beta chain sequence. V dropped 5 bases and J dropped 7; count of bases not matched to a gene: 3. CDR1 is SEHNR and CDR2 is FQNEAQ in the germline V gene (reference sequence). The CDR3 loop spans 13 amino acids. Profiling relied on immunoSEQ multiplex PCR, and the TCRdb table lists in-frame clones only, not all of them. This table holds a few hundred thousand clones, roughly 91% found once. The data belong to a study of blood T cell repertoires in COVID-19. The gene calls are TRBV7-9 and TRBJ1-4; 8 bases are shared with TRBD1. This TCR derives from a woman in her 30s with COVID-19, enrolled during active disease. Input material: peripheral blood. In DNA form, the CDR3 reads TGTGCCAGCAGCCCGGACAGGGTTGAAAAACTGTTTTTT. This sequence encodes CASSPDRVEKLFF. The whole variable domain, filled in from reference TRBV7-9 and TRBJ1-4, reads DTGVSQNPRHKITKRGQNVTFRCDPISEHNRLYWYRQTLGQGPEFLTYFQNEAQLEKSRLLSDRFSAERPKGSFSTLEIQRTEQGDSAMYLCASSPDRVEKLFFGSGTQLSVL.